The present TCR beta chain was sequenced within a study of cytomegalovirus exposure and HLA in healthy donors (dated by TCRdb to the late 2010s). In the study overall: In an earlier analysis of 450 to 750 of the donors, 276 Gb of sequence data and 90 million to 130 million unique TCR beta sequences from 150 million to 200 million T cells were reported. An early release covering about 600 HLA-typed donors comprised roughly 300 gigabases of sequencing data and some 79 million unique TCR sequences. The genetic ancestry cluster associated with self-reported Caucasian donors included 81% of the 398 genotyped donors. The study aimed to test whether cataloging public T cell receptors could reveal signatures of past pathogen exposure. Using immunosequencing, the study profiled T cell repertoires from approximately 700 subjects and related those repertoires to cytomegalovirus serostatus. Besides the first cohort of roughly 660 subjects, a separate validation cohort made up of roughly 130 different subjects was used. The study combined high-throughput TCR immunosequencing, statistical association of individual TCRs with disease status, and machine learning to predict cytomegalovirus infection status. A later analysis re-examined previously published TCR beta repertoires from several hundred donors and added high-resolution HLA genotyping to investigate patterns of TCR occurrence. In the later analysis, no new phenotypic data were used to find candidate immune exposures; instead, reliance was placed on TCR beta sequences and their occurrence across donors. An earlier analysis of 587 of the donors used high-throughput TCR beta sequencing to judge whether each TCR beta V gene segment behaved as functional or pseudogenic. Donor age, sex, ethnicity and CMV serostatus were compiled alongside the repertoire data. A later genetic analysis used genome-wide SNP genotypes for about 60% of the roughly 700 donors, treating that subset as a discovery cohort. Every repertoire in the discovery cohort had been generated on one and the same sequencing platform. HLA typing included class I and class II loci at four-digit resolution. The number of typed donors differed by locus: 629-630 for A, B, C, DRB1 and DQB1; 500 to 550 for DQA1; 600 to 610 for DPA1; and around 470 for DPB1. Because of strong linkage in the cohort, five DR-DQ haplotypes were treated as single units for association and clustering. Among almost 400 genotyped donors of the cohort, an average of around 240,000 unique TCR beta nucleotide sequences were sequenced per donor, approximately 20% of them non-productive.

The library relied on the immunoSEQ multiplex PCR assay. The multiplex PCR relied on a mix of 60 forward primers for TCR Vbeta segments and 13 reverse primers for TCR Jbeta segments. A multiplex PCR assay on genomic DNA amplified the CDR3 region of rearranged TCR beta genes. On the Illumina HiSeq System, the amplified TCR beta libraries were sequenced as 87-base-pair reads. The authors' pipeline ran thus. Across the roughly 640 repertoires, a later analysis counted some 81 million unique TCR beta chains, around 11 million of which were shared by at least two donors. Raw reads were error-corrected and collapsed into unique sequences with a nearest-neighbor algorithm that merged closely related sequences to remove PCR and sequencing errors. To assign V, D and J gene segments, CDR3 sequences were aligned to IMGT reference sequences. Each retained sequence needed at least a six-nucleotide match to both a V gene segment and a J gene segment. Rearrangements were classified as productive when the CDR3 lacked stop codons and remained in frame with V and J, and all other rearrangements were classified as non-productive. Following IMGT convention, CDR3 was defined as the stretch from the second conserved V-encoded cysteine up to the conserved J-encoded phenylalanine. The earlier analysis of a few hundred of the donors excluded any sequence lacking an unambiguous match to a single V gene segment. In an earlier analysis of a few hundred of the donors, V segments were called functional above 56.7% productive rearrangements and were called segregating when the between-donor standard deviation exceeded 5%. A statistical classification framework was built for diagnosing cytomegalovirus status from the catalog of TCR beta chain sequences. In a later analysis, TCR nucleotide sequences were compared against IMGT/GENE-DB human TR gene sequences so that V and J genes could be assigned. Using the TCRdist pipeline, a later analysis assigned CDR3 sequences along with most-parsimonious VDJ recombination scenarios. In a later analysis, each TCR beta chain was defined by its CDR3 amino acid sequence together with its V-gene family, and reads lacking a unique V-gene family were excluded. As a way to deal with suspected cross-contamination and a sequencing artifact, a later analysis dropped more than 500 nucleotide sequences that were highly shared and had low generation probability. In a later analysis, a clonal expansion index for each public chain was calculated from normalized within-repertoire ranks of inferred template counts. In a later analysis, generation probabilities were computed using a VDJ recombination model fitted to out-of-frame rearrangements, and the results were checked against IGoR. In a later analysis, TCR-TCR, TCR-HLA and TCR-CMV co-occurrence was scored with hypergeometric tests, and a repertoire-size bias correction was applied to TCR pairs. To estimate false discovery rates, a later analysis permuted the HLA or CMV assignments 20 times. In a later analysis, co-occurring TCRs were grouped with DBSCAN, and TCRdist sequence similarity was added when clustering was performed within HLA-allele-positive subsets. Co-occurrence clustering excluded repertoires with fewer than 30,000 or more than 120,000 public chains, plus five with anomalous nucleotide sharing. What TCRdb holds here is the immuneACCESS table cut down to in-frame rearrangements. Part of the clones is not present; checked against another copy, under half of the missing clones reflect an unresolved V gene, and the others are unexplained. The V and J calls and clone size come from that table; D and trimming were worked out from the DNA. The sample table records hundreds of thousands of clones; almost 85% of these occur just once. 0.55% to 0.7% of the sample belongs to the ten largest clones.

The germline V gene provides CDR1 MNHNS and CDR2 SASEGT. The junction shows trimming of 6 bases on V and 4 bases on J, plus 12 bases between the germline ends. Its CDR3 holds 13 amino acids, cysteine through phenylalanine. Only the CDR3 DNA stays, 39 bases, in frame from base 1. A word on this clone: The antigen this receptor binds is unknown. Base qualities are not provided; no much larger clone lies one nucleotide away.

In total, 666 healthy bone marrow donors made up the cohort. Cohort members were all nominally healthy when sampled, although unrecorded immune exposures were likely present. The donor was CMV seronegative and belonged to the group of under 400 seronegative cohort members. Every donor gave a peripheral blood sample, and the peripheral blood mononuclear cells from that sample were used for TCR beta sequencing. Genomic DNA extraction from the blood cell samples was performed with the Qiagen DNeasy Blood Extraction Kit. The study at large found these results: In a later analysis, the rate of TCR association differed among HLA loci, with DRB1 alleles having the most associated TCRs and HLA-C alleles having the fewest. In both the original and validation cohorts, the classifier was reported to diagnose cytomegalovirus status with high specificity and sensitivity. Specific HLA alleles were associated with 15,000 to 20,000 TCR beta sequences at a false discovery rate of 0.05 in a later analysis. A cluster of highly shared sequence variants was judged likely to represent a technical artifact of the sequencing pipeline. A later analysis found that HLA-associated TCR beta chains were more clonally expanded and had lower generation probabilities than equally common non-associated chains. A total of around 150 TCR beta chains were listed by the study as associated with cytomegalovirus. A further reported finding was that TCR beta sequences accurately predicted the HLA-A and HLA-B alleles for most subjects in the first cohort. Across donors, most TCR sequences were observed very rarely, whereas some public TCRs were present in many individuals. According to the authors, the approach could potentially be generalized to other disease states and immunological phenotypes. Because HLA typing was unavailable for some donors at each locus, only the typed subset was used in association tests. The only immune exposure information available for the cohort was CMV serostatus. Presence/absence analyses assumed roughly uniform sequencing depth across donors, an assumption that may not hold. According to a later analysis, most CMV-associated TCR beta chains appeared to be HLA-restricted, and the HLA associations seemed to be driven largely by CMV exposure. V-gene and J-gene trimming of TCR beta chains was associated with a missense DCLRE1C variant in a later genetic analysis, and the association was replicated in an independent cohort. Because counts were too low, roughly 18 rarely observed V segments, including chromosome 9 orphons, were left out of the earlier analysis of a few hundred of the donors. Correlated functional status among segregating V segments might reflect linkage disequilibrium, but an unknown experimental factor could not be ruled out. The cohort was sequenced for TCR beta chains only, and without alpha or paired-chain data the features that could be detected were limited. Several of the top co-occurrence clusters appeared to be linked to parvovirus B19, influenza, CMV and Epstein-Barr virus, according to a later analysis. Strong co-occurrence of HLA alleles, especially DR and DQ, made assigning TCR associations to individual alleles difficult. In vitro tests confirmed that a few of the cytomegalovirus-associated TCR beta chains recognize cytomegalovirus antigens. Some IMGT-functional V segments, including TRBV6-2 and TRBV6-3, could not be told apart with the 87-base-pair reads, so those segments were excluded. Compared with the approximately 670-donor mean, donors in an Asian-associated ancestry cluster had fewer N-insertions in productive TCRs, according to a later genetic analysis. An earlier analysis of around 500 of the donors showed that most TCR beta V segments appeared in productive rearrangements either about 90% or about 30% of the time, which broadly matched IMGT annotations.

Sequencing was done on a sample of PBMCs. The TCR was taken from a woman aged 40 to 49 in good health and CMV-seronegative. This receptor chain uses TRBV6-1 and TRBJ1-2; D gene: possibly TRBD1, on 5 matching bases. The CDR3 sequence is CASSELQGYGYTF. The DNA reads TGTGCCAGCAGCGAACTCCAGGGCTATGGCTACACCTTC.